The 17 T cell receptor beta chains below come from one sample, sequenced in a study of preoperative IRX-2 immunotherapy in early breast cancer. The treatment is: preoperative locoregional IRX-2 cytokine immunotherapy. Repertoires were generated with immunoSEQ multiplex PCR, while TCRdb's copy carries only in-frame clones and drops some. The data contain about 67,000 clones, around 94% of them seen just once; the ten biggest clones take up roughly 1.7%. This specimen was collected from a patient treated with IRX-2 immunotherapy. The receptors stem from a human donor with breast cancer.

The rearrangement joins TRBV19 to TRBJ1-2; no definite D call. This CDR3 has 15 amino acids. V lost 1 base and J 4 bases, leaving 13 bases between the germline ends. From germline, CDR1 is LNHDA and CDR2 SQIVND (reference sequence). The CDR3 DNA reads TGTGCCAGTAGTATAGGAGGAGGGTATTTCTATGGCTACACCTTC. Protein product: CASSIGGGYFYGYTF.

As regards this clone: This same CDR3 is encoded by further DNA sequences in the sample. The chain employs TRBV7-9 and TRBJ2-1; D remains ambiguous. The CDR3 totals 11 residues. Germline CDR1 and CDR2: SEHNR and FQNEAQ (reference sequence). V gave up 5 bases and J gave up 2 bases, with 1 base separating them. CDR3: CASSPYNEQFF. The CDR3 nucleotides are TGTGCCAGCAGCCCCTACAATGAGCAGTTCTTC. The variable domain in full, with the rest retrieved from reference TRBV7-9 and TRBJ2-1, is DTGVSQNPRHKITKRGQNVTFRCDPISEHNRLYWYRQTLGQGPEFLTYFQNEAQLEKSRLLSDRFSAERPKGSFSTLEIQRTEQGDSAMYLCASSPYNEQFFGPGTRLTVL.

The sample holds one count of this clone. The J gene is TRBJ1-2, the V gene TRBV7-2, with no clear D. Looked up from germline, CDR1 is SGHTA and CDR2 is FQGNSA. The CDR3 is made up of 13 amino acids. V was cut by 0 bases and J by 8 bases, with 10 bases left in between. CDR3: CASSLAVRNGYTF. The CDR3 coding sequence is TGTGCCAGCAGCTTAGCGGTCAGGAACGGCTACACCTTC.

The chain employs TRBV6-5 and TRBJ2-5; D not certain. V was trimmed by 4 bases and J by 7 bases, leaving 10 bases between them. The CDR3 is 12 residues long. CDR1 is MNHEY, CDR2 SVGAGI, per germline. CDR3 nucleotide sequence: TGTGCCAGCAGTTCCCCAGCTGGGACCCAGTACTTC. The encoded protein is CASSSPAGTQYF.

This rearrangement joins TRBV6-6 to TRBJ2-7, with D perhaps TRBD1 (5 bases). Germline V gene lookup returns CDR1 MNHNY and CDR2 SVGAGI (reference sequence). Trimming took 5 bases from V and 2 from J, leaving 10 bases between them. The CDR3 is made up of 13 amino acids. This CDR3 reads CASSLDTTYEQYF. As DNA, the CDR3 is TGTGCCAGCAGTCTGGACACTACCTACGAGCAGTACTTC.

The V call is TRBV7-8, the J call TRBJ2-5; 7 bases fit TRBD2. The trim removed 2 bases at V and 5 bases at J, leaving 8 bases unmatched. The CDR3 has 15 amino acids. CDR1 SGHVS and CDR2 FQNEAQ come from the germline V gene. The CDR3 DNA reads as TGTGCCAGCAGCTTACTCTCGGGAGGCCCGGAGACCCAGTACTTC. As protein: CASSLLSGGPETQYF.

This clone was recorded only once. This chain uses TRBV28 with TRBJ1-5; no firm D call. Germline loops: CDR1 MDHEN, CDR2 SYDVKM. CDR3 length: 17 amino acids. V lost 2 bases to trimming and J lost 2 bases, with 16 bases between them. CDR3 protein: CASSLISRHSGNQPQHF. The CDR3, as DNA: TGTGCCAGCAGTTTAATAAGTAGGCACTCAGGCAATCAGCCCCAGCATTTT.

J is TRBJ2-7 and V is TRBV25-1, with D hard to call. The germline V gene encodes CDR1 MGHDK and CDR2 SYGVNS. V was clipped by 8 bases and J by 1 base, with 3 bases between them. The CDR3 sequence is 10 residues long. Written as DNA, the CDR3 is TGTGCCAGCTGTTCCTACGAGCAGTACTTC. This gives the protein CASCSYEQYF.

This CDR3 is CASHTSGLAAGNEQFF. CDR3 nucleotides: TGTGCCAGTCACACCTCCGGACTAGCGGCGGGAAATGAGCAGTTCTTC. This chain uses TRBV28 with TRBJ2-1, with 10 bases lining up with TRBD2. Germline V gives CDR1 MDHEN, CDR2 SYDVKM. The CDR3 totals 16 residues. J gave up 7 bases and V 9 bases, and 15 bases lay outside the gene matches. Full variable domain (remainder filled in from reference TRBV28 and TRBJ2-1): DVKVTQSSRYLVKRTGEKVFLECVQDMDHENMFWYRQDPGLGLRLIYFSYDVKMKEKGDIPEGYSVSREKKERFSLILESASTNQTSMYLCASHTSGLAAGNEQFFGPGTRLTVL.

J is TRBJ2-1 and V is TRBV10-3, with TRBD2 matching 10 bases. Germline values: CDR1 ENHRY, CDR2 SYGVKD. V shed 0 bases and J 4 bases; nucleotides not matched to a gene: 6. The CDR3 is 17 amino acids. The chain's CDR3 is CAISESSSGGAYNEQFF. In DNA, the CDR3 is TGTGCCATCAGTGAGTCATCTAGCGGGGGAGCATACAATGAGCAGTTCTTC.

In nucleotides, the CDR3 is TGTGCCAGTAGTATAGGTGGTTTAAGGGGCAATCAGCCCCAGCATTTT. This translates into CASSIGGLRGNQPQHF. V gene TRBV19 combines with J gene TRBJ1-5; no clear D. CDR3 length: 16 amino acids. V shed 1 base and J shed 2 bases, with 12 bases lying between them. From germline, CDR1 is LNHDA and CDR2 SQIVND (reference sequence).

The chain links TRBV18 to TRBJ2-1; 9 bases are shared with TRBD2. This CDR3 contains 14 residues. The ends lost 3 bases at V and 5 bases at J; junction bases unmatched: 2. The germline V gene has CDR1 KGHSH and CDR2 LQKENI. The CDR3: CASSPGLADNEQFF. Here the CDR3 DNA reads TGTGCCAGCTCACCGGGACTAGCCGACAATGAGCAGTTCTTC.

CDR3 in DNA: TGTGCCAGCAGCTTAAGTAAAGTAAATTCACCCCTCCACTTT. Encoded protein: CASSLSKVNSPLHF. The chain carries TRBV7-2 and TRBJ1-6; D uncertain. Deletions cut 2 bases from V and 7 bases from J, with 9 bases between. The CDR3 extends over 14 amino acids. The germline gives CDR1 SGHTA, CDR2 FQGNSA. The whole variable domain, remainder taken from reference TRBV7-2 and TRBJ1-6, is GAGVSQSPSNKVTEKGKDVELRCDPISGHTALYWYRQSLGQGLEFLIYFQGNSAPDKSGLPSDRFSAERTGGSVSTLTIQRTQQEDSAVYLCASSLSKVNSPLHFGNGTRLTVT.

This clone was observed once. This sequence joins TRBV5-1 and TRBJ2-3; 11 nucleotides align to TRBD2. Trimming at V came to 4 bases and at J to 2 bases, leaving 6 bases not matched to a gene. The CDR3 covers 16 residues. Germline values: CDR1 SGHRS, CDR2 YFSETQ. The CDR3: CASSRGTSGHTDTQYF. CDR3 nucleotide sequence: TGCGCCAGCAGCCGAGGGACTAGCGGACACACAGATACGCAGTATTTT.

This chain joins TRBV7-9 and TRBJ2-3, with 11 nucleotides matching TRBD1. V dropped 4 bases and J dropped 4; count of bases not matched to a gene: 1. This CDR3 is built from 14 residues. The germline CDR1 and CDR2 sequences are SEHNR and FQNEAQ (reference sequence). CDR3 loop: CASSWGQGADTQYF. CDR3 DNA sequence: TGTGCCAGCAGCTGGGGACAGGGGGCAGATACGCAGTATTTT.

This chain uses TRBV7-2 with TRBJ2-7; the D is unclear. Germline CDR1 is SGHTA and CDR2 is FQGNSA. This CDR3 is built from 13 residues. Trimming removed 0 bases from V and 1 base from J, with 4 bases in between. CDR3 nucleotides: TGTGCCAGCAGCTTAGCGGGTTCCTACGAGCAGTACTTC. It yields the protein CASSLAGSYEQYF.

The rearrangement uses TRBV28 and TRBJ2-7; 14 positions match TRBD2. V lost 10 bases, J lost 0 bases, and 8 bases stayed unmatched. The germline CDR1 and CDR2 sequences are MDHEN and SYDVKM. The length of the CDR3 is 16 residues. The CDR3 DNA sequence: TGTGCCACCACCGGACTAGCGGGAGGTATCTCCTACGAGCAGTACTTC. Translation gives CATTGLAGGISYEQYF.